The following is a T cell receptor beta chain sequence with its context. These data belong to a study of blood T cell repertoires in COVID-19. As for the study in general: The United States, Italy and Spain were the sources of the acute and convalescent COVID-19 samples.

V was pared by 1 base and J by 6 bases, with 2 bases of the junction left unmatched. In germline, CDR1 is SGHTA, CDR2 FQGNSA. The CDR3 is made up of 14 amino acids. The repertoire was sequenced with immunoSEQ multiplex PCR; TCRdb's copy has only in-frame clones and lacks some. The data contain around 300,000 clones, 83% of them seen just once; the ten biggest clones take up roughly 10%. The sequencing sample was made of peripheral blood. This TCR came from a woman in her 50s who had recovered from COVID-19. The V and J genes are TRBV7-2 and TRBJ1-2, with 10 nucleotides matching TRBD1. CDR3 region: CASSLGDRGNGYTF. In DNA form, the CDR3 reads TGTGCCAGCAGCTTAGGGGACAGGGGAAATGGCTACACCTTC.